The T cell receptor (beta chain) under discussion was sequenced for a study of post-analysis software for immune sequencing data (dated by TCRdb to 2014 to 2015). Study-wide context: Disease courses on record covered relapsing-remitting, secondary progressive and progressive-relapsing multiple sclerosis, though some patients had no subtype annotation. A subset of samples was prepared in parallel using single-end sample barcoding, then pooled and co-amplified after Illumina adapter ligation. The patient repertoires were set against eleven to twelve previously published healthy control repertoires from donors whose ages ranged from roughly 6 to 25 years. Results the study describes overall, beyond this receptor: Direct clustering with F measure revealed strong co-clustering of samples prepared in the same batch, which led to a batch-effect correction. The multiple sclerosis patient group was slightly younger than the control group. Compared with controls, multiple sclerosis patients had significantly lower normalized Chao1 diversity, a finding suggesting substantial peripheral T-cell clonal expansion. Significantly higher frequencies in patients than in controls were found for roughly 5 TRBV segments, including TRBV5-6, TRBV5-1 and TRBV20-1.

Receptors were amplified or captured by PCR. Sequencing relied on an Illumina HiSeq 2500. To reduce PCR and sequencing biases, unique molecular identifiers were built into the TCR beta cDNA libraries. Per 1 to 10 million input T cells, roughly 500,000 cDNA molecules were obtained, such that each molecule approximated one T cell. The same protocol used for the earlier healthy control dataset was applied to prepare and sequence the patient libraries. Samples belonging to the same batch were prepared together, multiplexed and sequenced on a shared HiSeq lane. From the authors' description of their analysis: MIGEC was used to process the raw barcoded reads, and molecular identifier groups with only a single read were discarded before consensus assembly and CDR3 extraction. VDJtools was used for post-analysis of the clonotype tables, and diversity was normalized by down-sampling every dataset to the size of the smallest sample. In repertoire overlap clustering, CDR3 amino acid sequences, but not nucleotide sequences, were matched to correct batch-related cross-sample contamination. TCRdb reprocessed the public reads (quality trimming at Q25 with fastp, clone calling with MiXCR) and kept in-frame beta chains. Identical CDR3 proteins give one entry, which carries the most common genes and DNA. None of the V and J calls come from the authors' own analysis; TCRdb made them. This sample lists roughly 400,000 distinct CDR3 sequences; 39% were detected once. In total, the top ten clones hold around 8% of the sample.

To demonstrate the VDJtools post-analysis software, the study profiled TCR beta repertoires from the peripheral blood of some 13 young patients with multiple sclerosis. Multiple sclerosis patients were children and adolescents aged about 6 to 15 years. This clonotype was observed a handful of times. It lacks a known antigen. No clone much larger than this one lies a single base away; base qualities are absent. The germline ends are 11 bases apart after V is trimmed by 4 bases and J by 7 bases. Taken from cysteine to phenylalanine, the CDR3 has 12 residues. Only the CDR3 part of the read is kept: 36 bases, read in frame from the first base. The CDR1 and CDR2 encoded by the germline V gene are SQVTM and ANQGSEA.

Sequenced material: blood. The chain was built from TRBV29-1 and TRBJ2-1; no D gene can be assigned with confidence. This sequence was found in a girl aged 2-15 years with multiple sclerosis. The CDR3 here reads CSVVRLGNEQFF. In nucleotides, the sequence is TGCAGCGTTGTCCGGCTTGGGAATGAGCAGTTCTTC.